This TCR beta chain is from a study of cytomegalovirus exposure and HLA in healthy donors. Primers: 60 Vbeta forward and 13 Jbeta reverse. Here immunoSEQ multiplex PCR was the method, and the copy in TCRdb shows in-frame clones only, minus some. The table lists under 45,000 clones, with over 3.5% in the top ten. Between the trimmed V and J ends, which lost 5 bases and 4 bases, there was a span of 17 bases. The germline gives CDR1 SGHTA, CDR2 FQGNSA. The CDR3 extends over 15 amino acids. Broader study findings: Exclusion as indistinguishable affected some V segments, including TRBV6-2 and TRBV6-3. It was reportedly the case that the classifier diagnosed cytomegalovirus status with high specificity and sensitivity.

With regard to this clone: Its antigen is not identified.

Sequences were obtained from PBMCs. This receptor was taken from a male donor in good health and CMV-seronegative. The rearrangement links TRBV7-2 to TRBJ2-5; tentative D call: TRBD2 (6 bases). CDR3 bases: TGTGCCAGCAGCCTGGGGGGAACCGGCAGAGAGACCCAGTACTTC. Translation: CASSLGGTGRETQYF.